Reported below is one T cell receptor (beta chain). TCRdb keeps only in-frame clones here, not all; method: immunoSEQ multiplex PCR. The sample lists 150,000 to 200,000 clones, around 86% occurring once. The sample is drawn from a study of blood T cell repertoires in COVID-19. Source material: peripheral blood. The sequence came from a man in his 70s with acute or convalescent COVID-19.

CDR3 sequence reads: CASSQAAGGASGANVLTF. DNA for the CDR3: TGTGCCAGCAGCCAAGCGGCAGGGGGCGCCTCTGGGGCCAACGTCCTGACTTTC. This rearrangement joins TRBV4-2 to TRBJ2-6; 8 bases are shared with TRBD1. CDR3 length equals 18 residues. Germline V CDR1 and CDR2: LGHNA, YNFKEQ. The V segment lost 1 base and the J segment 0 bases; nucleotides outside the gene matches: 5.